Shown below are 3 T cell receptor beta chains from a single sample sequenced in a study of brain T cells in children with intractable seizures. Sample time point: blood from clinic visit 5 months post-surgery; TSC patient then seizure free. Using immunoSEQ multiplex PCR, the repertoire was profiled, and TCRdb retains in-frame clones only, with some absent. This repertoire shows hundreds of thousands of clones, about 93% found once; its top ten account for roughly 6%. Sequences were derived from peripheral blood, sampled less than 6 months after surgery. The source of these receptors is a boy younger than two with tuberous sclerosis and intractable seizures.

The V gene is TRBV4-1, the J gene TRBJ2-6; 7 bases align to TRBD2. V was clipped by 4 bases and J by 0 bases; unmatched bases: 6. The CDR3 has 17 amino acids. CDR1 and CDR2 from the germline V gene are MGHRA and YSYEKL. CDR3 bases: TGCGCCAGCAGCCGGGGGGGACGCTACTCTGGGGCCAACGTCCTGACTTTC. Protein sequence: CASSRGGRYSGANVLTF.

This chain uses TRBV5-1 with TRBJ2-3; D might be TRBD1 (6 bases). V dropped 4 bases and J dropped 4 bases, with 10 bases sitting between them. The germline CDR1 and CDR2 sequences are SGHRS and YFSETQ. The CDR3 runs 13 residues. This CDR3 is CASSARGSDTQYF. For the CDR3, the DNA is TGCGCCAGCAGCGCCAGGGGCTCAGATACGCAGTATTTT.

The J gene is TRBJ2-2, the V gene TRBV21-1; the DNA was not used to check the table's D call, TRBD2. TRBV21-1 is deemed a pseudogene. The CDR3 loop spans 18 amino acids. CDR3 DNA sequence: TGTGCCAGCAGCAAAGCGCCCCGAATGGAGGACCACACCGGGGAGCTGTTTTTT. Its protein is CASSKAPRMEDHTGELFF.